A selection of T cell receptor beta chains follows, all from one sample in a study of blood T cell repertoires in COVID-19. Sequencing used immunoSEQ multiplex PCR; TCRdb keeps in-frame clones, though not all of them. The repertoire holds 150,000 to 200,000 clones, with 87% as singletons. Sequencing input: PBMCs or T cells enriched from blood (not recorded which). The receptor set was obtained from a woman in her twenties or thirties who had recovered from COVID-19. Both conserved end residues are part of each CDR3. Size is omitted from some rows. Given values are once, few, many or a class for expanded clones.

V gene	J gene	clone size	CDR3 protein
TRBV12-5	TRBJ2-2	.	CASGPPGTPNTGELFF
TRBV19	TRBJ1-2	.	CASSSTPNYGYTF
TRBV19	TRBJ1-1	.	CASRDRVERGEAFF
TRBV4-3	TRBJ1-6	.	CASSQGTDRDNSPLHF
TRBV7-3	TRBJ2-1	.	CASSPYPGLAEDNEQFF
TRBV2	TRBJ1-5	.	CASGGYSNQPQHF
TRBV2	TRBJ2-1	.	CASSDLASGWSEQFF
TRBV7-3	TRBJ1-1	.	CASSLLGATENTEAFF
TRBV11-2	TRBJ1-1	.	CASSTSTGGRTEAFF
TRBV5-4	TRBJ2-3	.	CASSPRTSGRSDTQYF
TRBV6-6	TRBJ1-6	.	CASNAVGDNSPLHF
TRBV7-6	TRBJ1-6	.	CASSLGAGDNSPLHF
TRBV6-5	TRBJ2-7	.	CASTGGGNEQYF
TRBV4-2	TRBJ1-1	.	CASSQVRTGESTEAFF
TRBV6-5	TRBJ2-7	.	CASSYGSGSLSYEQYF
TRBV14	TRBJ2-1	.	CASSRGLQGTTYNEQFF
TRBV18	TRBJ1-2	.	CASSQTETHYYGYTF
TRBV18	TRBJ2-3	.	CASSPYGDTQYF
TRBV4-3	TRBJ1-2	.	CASSPHGQSYYGYTF
TRBV6-1	TRBJ2-7	.	CASSEEERGYEQYF
TRBV5-4	TRBJ2-5	.	CASSPASGTGEETQYF
TRBV9	TRBJ2-4	.	CASSLAEGTKNIQYF
TRBV18	TRBJ1-6	few	CASSSTGGASNSPLHF
TRBV7-2	TRBJ2-1	.	CASSSRTSGTLQFF
TRBV6-5	TRBJ1-1	few	CASSSDRGTEAFF
TRBV5-1	TRBJ2-5	few	CASSLGGQGQETQYF